This T cell receptor (delta chain) came from a study of Vδ1+ human thymocytes. Findings and limits, study-wide: In the thymus, TRG and TRD repertoires looked highly polyclonal with Gaussian CDR3 lengths.

The CDR3 is 20 amino acids. The V and J ends lost 1 base and 10 bases, in that order; junction bases with no gene match: 25. Germline CDR1 is TSWWSYY and CDR2 is QGS. Sequences come from RNA converted to cDNA by reverse transcription. Pooled V-gene forward primers with one constant-region reverse primer generated the CDR3 amplicons by multiplex PCR. TCRdb re-identified clones in the multiplex PCR reads via CATT. The sample contains under 30,000 delta-chain clones, 6% to 8% of which appear only once. The table lists this clone with a few counts. Antigen: not known. This receptor was obtained from a girl under two years old who had congenital heart surgery. The V gene is TRDV1, the J gene TRDJ1; 9 bases map to TRDD3. Input material: Vdelta1+ gamma-delta thymocytes from the thymus. Subset here: FACS-sorted CD3+ TCRalphabeta- TCRVdelta1+ TCRVdelta2- thymocytes. This CDR3 is CALGEPSIPSVPGGSGGLIF. The CDR3 DNA reads as TGTGCTCTTGGGGAACCATCCATTCCTTCCGTCCCTGGGGGATCCGGGGGACTCATCTTT.